Following are 5 T cell receptor beta chains from one sample sequenced in a study of T cells in Graves' hyperthyroidism and ophthalmopathy. RNA transcripts were the template for amplifying TCR beta CDR3 regions. A set of HTBI primers served as the primers for a first-round RT-PCR of the TCR CDR3. TCRdb reprocessed the multiplex PCR reads via MiXCR and lists one record per CDR3 protein. The sample comprises some 270,000 distinct CDR3 sequences, about 14% of which are singletons, and 7.8% rests with the top ten. Sequencing was carried out using blood. The receptors were gathered from a young woman with Graves' hyperthyroidism that later progressed to Graves' ophthalmopathy.

This clonotype came up a few times. The V and J genes are TRBV7-9 and TRBJ2-5; D not resolved. The ends were cut back, 4 bases at V and 4 bases at J, with 10 bases in the middle. CDR3 size: 13 residues. CDR1 and CDR2 from the germline V gene are SEHNR and FQNEAQ (reference sequence). Here the CDR3 DNA reads TGTGCCAGCAGCTCGGAGACTGTAGAGACCCAGTACTTC. As protein: CASSSETVETQYF.

This clonotype was counted ten times or more. This rearrangement joins TRBV6-2 or TRBV6-3 to TRBJ2-7; the D gene is possibly TRBD1 (5 bases). The germline V and J ends were trimmed by 5 bases and 0 bases, with 14 bases remaining between them. CDR3 length: 15 residues. From germline, CDR1 is MNHEY and CDR2 SVGEGT. The CDR3 loop is CASSGADSSSYEQYF. The DNA of the CDR3 is TGTGCCAGCAGTGGTGCTGACAGTAGCTCCTACGAGCAGTACTTC.

On this clonotype itself: One end of the junction varies from germline; a read error may be responsible. The chain joins TRBV5-1 to TRBJ2-2, with 9 bases matching TRBD2. Germline V CDR1 and CDR2: SGHRS, YFSETQ. The length of the CDR3 is 15 residues. Here the CDR3 DNA reads TGTGCCAGCAGCTCGGTAGCGGGGGACACCGGGGAGCTGTTTTTT. Its protein is CASSSVAGDTGELFF.

The chain couples TRBV6-1 to TRBJ2-1; D uncertain. CDR3 length: 13 amino acids. Germline V gives CDR1 MNHNS, CDR2 SASEGT. V lost 10 bases and J lost 3, with 13 bases in between. CDR3 DNA sequence: TGTGCCACCTTTTCCCCTATCTACAATGAGCAGTTCTTC. This gives the protein CATFSPIYNEQFF.

Ten or more counts support this clonotype. The chain links TRBV4-3 to TRBJ2-1; D possibly corresponds to TRBD2 (5 bases). V lost 1 base and J lost 9, with 7 bases in between. Per the germline V gene, CDR1 is LGHNA and CDR2 is YSLEER. The CDR3 extends over 12 amino acids. This chain's CDR3 is CASSQAGIEQFF. CDR3 nucleotides: TGCGCCAGCAGCCAAGCGGGAATTGAGCAGTTCTTC.